This TCR beta chain is from a study of blood T cell repertoires in COVID-19. Study details: PBMCs, B-cell-depleted T cells, or T cells provided the cDNA or gDNA that made up the material.

Patients in Seattle were enrolled during active infection, then followed longitudinally. Methods used by the authors: Nucleated cell number was recorded as an estimate derived from reference gene primer amplification. The protocol was immunoSEQ multiplex PCR, while the TCRdb copy is restricted to in-frame clones and leaves out a portion. D and trimming come from the DNA, and the V and J calls and clone size come from that table. The sample comprises more than 95,000 clones, around 85% of which are singletons, and less than 3.5% rests with the top ten. Germline values: CDR1 SGHDT, CDR2 YYEEEE. V lost 4 bases and J lost 3; bases outside the gene matches: 6. The CDR3 runs to 14 residues.

This sequence was found in a woman of 80 years or more with COVID-19, enrolled during active disease. Sequenced material: peripheral blood. V is TRBV5-6 and J is TRBJ1-2, with 7 nucleotides matching TRBD1. The CDR3 sequence is CASSAAGTDYGYTF. CDR3 coding DNA: TGTGCCAGCAGCGCGGCCGGGACAGACTATGGCTACACCTTC.